This T cell receptor (beta chain) was documented in a study of shared clonotypes between healthy human individuals. Study outcomes and limitations: The authors sampled blood alone, and tissue repertoires likely differ. Large depth notwithstanding, sorted-subset sequencing proved incomplete by rarefaction.

For this clone: As yet, its antigen is unknown.

V was cut by 5 bases and J by 6 bases, with 13 bases left in between. Germline CDR1 and CDR2: SGHAT and FQNNGV. The CDR3 runs 14 residues. Within Nashville, Tennessee resided all donors, each a Caucasian adult. TCRdb keeps only in-frame clones here, not all; method: immunoSEQ multiplex PCR. The sample includes approximately 2,300,000 clones, 92% of them seen just once. Sequencing was performed on naive CD4+ T cells from PBMCs. Indicated subset: CD45RA+ positively selected. The rearrangement joins TRBV11-2 to TRBJ2-2, with D possibly being TRBD1 (6 bases). The origin of this receptor is a man younger than 30 in good health. Some clones in this sample may be carry-over from other donors' samples. The CDR3 coding sequence is TGTGCCAGCAGCCCCCAGGGGTTTCCCGGGGAGCTGTTTTTT. Its protein product is CASSPQGFPGELFF.